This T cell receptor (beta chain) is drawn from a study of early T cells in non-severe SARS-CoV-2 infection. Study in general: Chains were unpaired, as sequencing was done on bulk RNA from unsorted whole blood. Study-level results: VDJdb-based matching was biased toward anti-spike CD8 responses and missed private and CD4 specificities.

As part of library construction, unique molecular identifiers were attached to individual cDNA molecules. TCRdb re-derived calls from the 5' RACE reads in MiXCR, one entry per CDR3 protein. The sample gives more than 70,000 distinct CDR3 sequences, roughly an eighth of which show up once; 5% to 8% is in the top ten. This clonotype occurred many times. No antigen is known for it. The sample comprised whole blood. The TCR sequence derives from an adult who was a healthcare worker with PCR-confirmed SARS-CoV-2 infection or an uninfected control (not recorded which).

The DNA of the CDR3 is TGTGCCAGCAGCTCCCGACTAACAGATACGCAGTATTTT. It is translated as CASSSRLTDTQYF. J is TRBJ2-3 and V is TRBV9, with a possible D match to TRBD2 (5 bases). The V gene lost 4 bases and the J gene lost 3 bases, with 9 bases spanning the gap. The CDR3 extends over 13 amino acids. Germline CDR1 reads SGDLS; CDR2 reads YYNGEE.